Presented here are 25 T cell receptor beta chains from one specimen sequenced in a study of T cell responses to AZD1222 COVID-19 vaccine. Only in-frame clones appear in the TCRdb table, and some are missing; sequencing was by immunoSEQ multiplex PCR. This repertoire shows roughly 150,000 clones, roughly 92% found once; its top ten account for over 1.5%. Sequences were derived from peripheral blood, sampled on day 0 of AZD1222 vaccination. The source is an adult in good health.

The V gene is TRBV7-8, the J gene TRBJ2-7, with 10 bases fitting TRBD1. CDR3 length: 15 residues. CDR1 and CDR2 (germline): SGHVS, FQNEAQ. After removal of 5 bases from V and 8 bases from J, the junction contained 12 bases not matched to a gene. CDR3 region: CASSPTGQGVLKQYF. CDR3 DNA sequence: TGTGCCAGCAGCCCCACTGGACAGGGGGTGTTGAAGCAGTACTTC.

J is TRBJ1-1 and V is TRBV27; D remains ambiguous. V dropped 0 bases and J dropped 0 bases, with 8 bases sitting between them. From germline, CDR1 is MNHEY and CDR2 SMNVEV (reference sequence). The CDR3 consists of 15 residues. Here the CDR3 DNA reads TGTGCCAGCAGTTTATCGTTAGGGATGAACACTGAAGCTTTCTTT. Translating gives CASSLSLGMNTEAFF.

The V call is TRBV6-2 or TRBV6-3, the J call TRBJ2-5, with 8 bases matching TRBD2. The CDR3 runs to 14 residues. Trimming took 5 bases from V and 7 from J; bases not matched to a gene: 9. Germline assignment: CDR1 MNHEY and CDR2 SVGEGT. CDR3 residues: CASSRTSTRGTQYF. DNA of the CDR3: TGTGCCAGCAGTCGGACTAGCACCCGGGGGACCCAGTACTTC.

J is TRBJ2-1 and V is TRBV30; D is perhaps TRBD1 (5 bases). With 3 bases removed from V and 6 bases from J, the gap between germline ends came to 21 bases. There are 16 residues in the CDR3. Germline lookup yields CDR1 GTSNPN and CDR2 SVGIG (reference sequence). The CDR3 sequence is CAWRANRPIRSNEQFF. For the CDR3, the DNA is TGTGCCTGGAGGGCGAACAGGCCAATTAGAAGCAATGAGCAGTTCTTC.

The genes are TRBV15 and TRBJ1-2, with D unclear. The CDR3 length is 14 residues. Germline V gene data show CDR1 as LNHNV and CDR2 as YYDKDF (reference sequence). V was pared by 0 bases and J by 6 bases, with 11 bases between. The CDR3 nucleotides read TGTGCCACCAGCAGAGATATGGTTAAGCATGGCTACACCTTC. It encodes CATSRDMVKHGYTF.

The chain is built from TRBV6-2 or TRBV6-3 and TRBJ1-2; the D gene is possibly TRBD1 (6 bases). The germline gives CDR1 MNHEY, CDR2 SVGEGT. CDR3 length: 15 amino acids. V shed 0 bases and J shed 4 bases, with 12 bases lying between them. CDR3 sequence reads: CASSYSGGAAYGYTF. The CDR3 DNA follows: TGTGCCAGCAGTTACTCAGGGGGGGCTGCCTATGGCTACACCTTC.

This clone was recorded only once. V is TRBV19 and J is TRBJ1-6; D remains unclear. This CDR3 has 12 residues. Looked up from germline, CDR1 is LNHDA and CDR2 is SQIVND (reference sequence). V was shortened by 2 bases and J by 6 bases, with 2 bases between the two germline ends. The CDR3 loop reads CASSITNSPLHF. As DNA, the CDR3 is TGTGCCAGTAGTATAACTAATTCACCCCTCCACTTT.

The chain is built from TRBV11-2 and TRBJ2-5; the match to TRBD2 covers 10 bases. The V gene end was trimmed by 5 bases and the J gene end by 5 bases; junction bases not matched to a gene: 8. Germline values: CDR1 SGHAT, CDR2 FQNNGV. The length of the CDR3 is 15 residues. CDR3 protein: CASSPQASGGETQYF. CDR3 nucleotides: TGTGCCAGCAGCCCCCAGGCTAGCGGGGGTGAGACCCAGTACTTC.

The chain links TRBV11-2 to TRBJ2-1, with D unresolved. The CDR3 sequence is 14 residues long. Trimming pared 0 bases from V and 6 bases from J, leaving 9 bases between. Germline V gene lookup returns CDR1 SGHAT and CDR2 FQNNGV. This CDR3 reads CASSLEIGTNEQFF. In nucleotides, the CDR3 is TGTGCCAGCAGCTTAGAGATCGGTACCAATGAGCAGTTCTTC.

V and J are TRBV12-5 and TRBJ1-5, with D unresolved. The CDR3 is 12 residues long. V dropped 3 bases and J dropped 1 base, with 1 base sitting between them. CDR1 is LGHNT and CDR2 is FRNRAP in the germline V gene. The CDR3 nucleotides are TGTGCTAGTGGTTTAAGCAATCAGCCCCAGCATTTT. This sequence encodes CASGLSNQPQHF. Supplemented by reference TRBV12-5 and TRBJ1-5, the full variable domain reads DARVTQTPRHKVTEMGQEVTMRCQPILGHNTVFWYRQTMMQGLELLAYFRNRAPLDDSGMPKDRFSAEMPDATLATLKIQPSEPRDSAVYFCASGLSNQPQHFGDGTRLSIL.

The chain has TRBV6-2 or TRBV6-3 and TRBJ2-1; unclear D gene. CDR3 size: 14 residues. Trimming shortened V by 2 bases and J by 6 bases, and 11 bases separated the two germline ends. CDR1 is MNHEY, CDR2 SVGEGT, per germline. CDR3 residues: CASSYLGRINEQFF. In DNA, the CDR3 is TGTGCCAGCAGTTACCTTGGACGTATCAATGAGCAGTTCTTC.

The V call is TRBV11-1, the J call TRBJ2-7; 8 bases line up with TRBD2. The CDR3 is 15 amino acids. Germline loops: CDR1 SGHAT, CDR2 FQDESV (reference sequence). With V trimmed by 1 base and J by 4 bases, 6 bases remained unmatched. The CDR3 nucleotides are TGTGCCAGCAGCTTAGAGGGCGGGAGGTCATACGAGCAGTACTTC. Translation gives CASSLEGGRSYEQYF.

The chain has TRBV7-9 and TRBJ2-1, with 8 positions matching TRBD1. Germline V gene data show CDR1 as SEHNR and CDR2 as FQNEAQ (reference sequence). Trimming took 6 bases from V and 15 from J; bases not matched to a gene: 13. The CDR3 is 13 residues long. CDR3 region: CASSSTGTGFRFF. In DNA, the CDR3 is TGTGCCAGCAGTTCCACTGGGACAGGATTCAGGTTCTTC.

The CDR3 is CASSVLAGPTDTQYF. CDR3 DNA: TGTGCCAGTAGTGTTCTAGCGGGGCCCACAGATACGCAGTATTTT. This sequence joins TRBV19 and TRBJ2-3; the match to TRBD2 covers 9 bases. The length of the CDR3 is 15 residues. Germline V CDR1 and CDR2: LNHDA, SQIVND (reference sequence). V shed 5 bases, J shed 2 bases, and the junction held 5 bases outside the gene matches.

The chain combines TRBV4-1 with TRBJ1-2, with 9 nucleotides matching TRBD1. The junction had 15 bases not matched to a gene; V was cut back by 0 bases and J by 4 bases. This CDR3 comprises 19 residues. CDR1 is MGHRA and CDR2 is YSYEKL in the germline V gene. Written as DNA, the CDR3 is TGCGCCAGCAGCCAAGATCGGTATAGGACAGGGGCGTTATTCTATGGCTACACCTTC. It codes for CASSQDRYRTGALFYGYTF.

The J gene is TRBJ1-2, the V gene TRBV27; 7 nucleotides agree with TRBD1. The ends lost 6 bases at V and 7 bases at J; junction bases unmatched: 5. Germline CDR1 reads MNHEY; CDR2 reads SMNVEV (reference sequence). The CDR3 extends over 12 amino acids. In DNA, the CDR3 is TGTGCCAGCAGCCCCAGGGGGGGTGGCTACACCTTC. This encodes CASSPRGGGYTF.

This clone was found a few times. J is TRBJ2-2 and V is TRBV21-1; whether TRBD2, the table's D call, matches the DNA was not checked. TRBV21-1 is termed a pseudogene. This CDR3 spans 17 amino acids. CDR3: CASSKVGLAGWVGELFF. The CDR3 DNA follows: TGTGCCAGCAGCAAAGTGGGACTAGCGGGGTGGGTCGGGGAGCTGTTTTTT.

V and J are TRBV6-5 and TRBJ2-7, with 9 bases identical to TRBD1. The V segment lost 6 bases and the J segment 3 bases; nucleotides outside the gene matches: 6. The CDR3 spans 14 residues. Germline lookup yields CDR1 MNHEY and CDR2 SVGAGI. CDR3 DNA sequence: TGTGCCAGCAGGACGGGACAGGGTAACTACGAGCAGTACTTC. Encoded protein: CASRTGQGNYEQYF.

This clone has just a few counts. The CDR3 loop is CASSEGNRGIYEQYF. CDR3 sequence (DNA): TGTGCCAGCAGTGAAGGGAACAGGGGGATCTACGAGCAGTACTTC. The J gene is TRBJ2-7, the V gene TRBV25-1; 8 nucleotides line up with TRBD1. The CDR3 extends over 15 amino acids. Germline CDR1 MGHDK, CDR2 SYGVNS. V was pared by 2 bases and J by 3 bases, with 6 bases of the junction left unmatched.

V usage is TRBV24-1 and J usage is TRBJ2-5; possible D gene TRBD2, 6 bases. Germline V gives CDR1 KGHDR, CDR2 SFDVKD. V dropped 8 bases and J dropped 5 bases, with 20 bases sitting between them. The CDR3 contains 15 residues. The CDR3 loop is CATTPSVPSGETQYF. In nucleotides, the CDR3 is TGTGCCACCACCCCTAGCGTCCCCTCGGGGGAGACCCAGTACTTC.

The rearrangement uses TRBV6-9 and TRBJ2-7; 9 positions match TRBD1. CDR1 is MNHGY, CDR2 SVAAGI, per germline. V was pared by 1 base and J by 0 bases, with 16 bases of the junction left unmatched. The CDR3 consists of 20 residues. The CDR3 region is CASSYYAPQGAERFSYEQYF. In DNA form, the CDR3 reads TGTGCCAGCAGTTATTACGCACCACAGGGGGCAGAGCGGTTCTCCTACGAGCAGTACTTC.

The CDR3 DNA is TGTGCCAGCAGCGTAGACCTAGCGGGAGGCCCTATGGGAGGCGAGCAGTACTTC. Its protein is CASSVDLAGGPMGGEQYF. V usage is TRBV9 and J usage is TRBJ2-7; 11 bases map to TRBD2. In germline, CDR1 is SGDLS, CDR2 YYNGEE. CDR3 length: 18 amino acids. The junction had 14 bases not matched to a gene; V was cut back by 0 bases and J by 6 bases.

The CDR3 region is CASPQGGGAGELFF. CDR3 nucleotides: TGTGCCAGCCCTCAGGGCGGCGGCGCCGGGGAGCTGTTTTTT. The rearrangement uses TRBV21-1 and TRBJ2-2; the DNA was not compared with TRBD1, the D call given in the table. TRBV21-1 is a recognized pseudogene. The CDR3 spans 14 residues.

The chain combines TRBV3-1 (or the pseudogene TRBV3-2) with TRBJ1-6; D might be TRBD1 (6 bases). The CDR3 consists of 16 residues. The germline V gene has CDR1 LGHDT and CDR2 YNNKEL (reference sequence). V was cut by 0 bases and J by 5 bases, with 11 bases left in between. This CDR3 is CASSQDPRQDNSPLHF. The CDR3 DNA is TGTGCCAGCAGCCAAGATCCTCGACAGGATAATTCACCCCTCCACTTT.

The CDR3 DNA reads as TGTGCCAGCAGTTACTTCGCCCAGCAGGCGCAAGGGGAGCAGTTCTTC. Translating it yields CASSYFAQQAQGEQFF. The J gene is TRBJ2-1, the V gene TRBV6-5, with D hard to call. The V gene lost 1 base and the J gene lost 10 bases, with 20 bases spanning the gap. Germline assignment: CDR1 MNHEY and CDR2 SVGAGI. There are 16 residues in the CDR3.